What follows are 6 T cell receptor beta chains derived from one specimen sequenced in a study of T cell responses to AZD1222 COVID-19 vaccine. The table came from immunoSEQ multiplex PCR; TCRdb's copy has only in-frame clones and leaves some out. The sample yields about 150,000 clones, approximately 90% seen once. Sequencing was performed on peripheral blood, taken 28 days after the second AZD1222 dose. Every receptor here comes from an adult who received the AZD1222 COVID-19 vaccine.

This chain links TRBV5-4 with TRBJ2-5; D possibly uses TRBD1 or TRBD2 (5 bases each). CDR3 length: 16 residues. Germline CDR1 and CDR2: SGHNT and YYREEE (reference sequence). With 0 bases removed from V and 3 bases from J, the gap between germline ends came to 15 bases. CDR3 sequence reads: CASSLVVRGVEETQYF. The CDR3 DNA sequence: TGTGCCAGCAGCTTGGTAGTTCGAGGGGTGGAAGAGACCCAGTACTTC.

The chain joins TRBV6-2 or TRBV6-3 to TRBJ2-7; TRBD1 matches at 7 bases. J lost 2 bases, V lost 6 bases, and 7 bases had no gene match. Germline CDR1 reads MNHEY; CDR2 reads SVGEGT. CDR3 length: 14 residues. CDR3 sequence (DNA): TGTGCCAGCAGCCCCACCGGGACAGCCTACGAGCAGTACTTC. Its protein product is CASSPTGTAYEQYF.

The CDR3 DNA reads TGTGCCAGCAGTTCCCCGGAAATGGGCCAGAAATACAATGAGCAGTTCTTC. Protein sequence: CASSSPEMGQKYNEQFF. The V and J genes are TRBV28 and TRBJ2-1; D remains ambiguous. The CDR3 extends over 17 amino acids. Trimming left V 4 bases short and J 4 bases short, with 20 bases between. Germline lookup yields CDR1 MDHEN and CDR2 SYDVKM.

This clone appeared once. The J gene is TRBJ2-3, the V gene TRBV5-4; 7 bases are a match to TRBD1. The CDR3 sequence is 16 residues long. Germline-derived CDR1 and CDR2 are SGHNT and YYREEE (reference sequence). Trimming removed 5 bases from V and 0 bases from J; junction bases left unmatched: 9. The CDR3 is CASSPLQGRSTDTQYF. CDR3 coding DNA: TGTGCCAGCAGTCCGCTACAGGGGCGTAGCACAGATACGCAGTATTTT.

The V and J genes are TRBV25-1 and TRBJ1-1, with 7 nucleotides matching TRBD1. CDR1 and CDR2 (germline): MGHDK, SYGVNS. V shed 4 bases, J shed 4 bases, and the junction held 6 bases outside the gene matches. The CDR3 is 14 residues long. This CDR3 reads CASSVGRGLTEAFF. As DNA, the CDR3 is TGTGCCAGCAGTGTAGGGAGGGGGCTCACTGAAGCTTTCTTT.

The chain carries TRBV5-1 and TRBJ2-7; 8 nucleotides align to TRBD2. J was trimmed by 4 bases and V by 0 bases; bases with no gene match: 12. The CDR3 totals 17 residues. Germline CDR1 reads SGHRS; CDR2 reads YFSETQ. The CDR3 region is CASSLATSGRFGYEQYF. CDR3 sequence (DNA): TGCGCCAGCAGCTTGGCCACGAGCGGGAGATTCGGTTACGAGCAGTACTTC.